This record covers a single T cell receptor (beta chain). This record comes from a study of patients and donors after allogeneic stem cell transplantation. Trimming cost V 3 bases and J 5 bases, with 13 bases left between them. The CDR3 totals 14 residues. TCRdb processed the RT-PCR reads anew with MiXCR; each CDR3 protein has one entry. Of 20,000 or so distinct CDR3 sequences in the sample, 35% to 45% were seen once. This receptor was obtained from a human donor who was either an allogeneic HSCT recipient or a stem cell or donor lymphocyte infusion donor (not recorded which). It is not recorded whose cells these are; they may come from a transplant donor. This chain connects TRBV12-3 or TRBV12-4 to TRBJ2-5, with D tentatively TRBD2 (6 bases). Sample: blood, either unsorted or a sorted T cell fraction (not recorded which). CDR3 bases: TGTGCCAGCAGTTTCTCGGGGGTTAGTGAGACCCAGTACTTC. This sequence encodes CASSFSGVSETQYF.